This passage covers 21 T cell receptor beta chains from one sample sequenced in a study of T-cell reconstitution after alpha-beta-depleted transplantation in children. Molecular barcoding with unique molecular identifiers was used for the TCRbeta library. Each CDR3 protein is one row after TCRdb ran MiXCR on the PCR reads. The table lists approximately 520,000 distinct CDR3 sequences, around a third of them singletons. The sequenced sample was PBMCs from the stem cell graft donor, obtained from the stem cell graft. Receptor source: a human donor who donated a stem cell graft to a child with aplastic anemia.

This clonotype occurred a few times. The CDR3: CARAITEAFF. As DNA, the CDR3 is TGTGCCAGGGCAATCACTGAAGCTTTCTTT. V usage is TRBV28 and J usage is TRBJ1-1, with unresolved D. CDR3 length: 10 amino acids. Germline V CDR1 and CDR2: MDHEN, SYDVKM. Trimming cost V 9 bases and J 4 bases, with 6 bases left between them.

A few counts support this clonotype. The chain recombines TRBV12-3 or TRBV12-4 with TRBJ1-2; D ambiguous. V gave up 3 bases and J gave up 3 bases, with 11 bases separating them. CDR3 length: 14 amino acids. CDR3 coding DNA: TGTGCCAGCAGTTTTTCAGGTCGTGACTATGGCTACACCTTC. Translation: CASSFSGRDYGYTF.

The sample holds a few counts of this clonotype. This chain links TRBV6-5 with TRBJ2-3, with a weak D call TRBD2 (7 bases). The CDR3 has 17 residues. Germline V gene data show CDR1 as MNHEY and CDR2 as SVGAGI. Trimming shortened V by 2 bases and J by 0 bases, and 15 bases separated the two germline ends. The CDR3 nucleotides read TGTGCCAGCAGTTACAGGGAGGGGGTGAGGAGCACAGATACGCAGTATTTT. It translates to CASSYREGVRSTDTQYF.

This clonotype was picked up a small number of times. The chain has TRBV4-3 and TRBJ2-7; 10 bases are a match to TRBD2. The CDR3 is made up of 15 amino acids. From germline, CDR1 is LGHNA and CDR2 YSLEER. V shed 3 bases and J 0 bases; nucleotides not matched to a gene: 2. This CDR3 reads CASSHPSGSSYEQYV. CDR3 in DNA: TGCGCCAGCAGCCACCCTAGCGGGAGCTCCTACGAGCAGTACGTC.

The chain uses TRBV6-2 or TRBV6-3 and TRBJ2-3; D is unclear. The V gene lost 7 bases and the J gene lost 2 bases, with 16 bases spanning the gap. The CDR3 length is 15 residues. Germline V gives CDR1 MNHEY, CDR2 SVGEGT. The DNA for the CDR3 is TGTGCCAGCAACCCCCGACGGTACTCCACAGATACGCAGTATTTT. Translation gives CASNPRRYSTDTQYF.

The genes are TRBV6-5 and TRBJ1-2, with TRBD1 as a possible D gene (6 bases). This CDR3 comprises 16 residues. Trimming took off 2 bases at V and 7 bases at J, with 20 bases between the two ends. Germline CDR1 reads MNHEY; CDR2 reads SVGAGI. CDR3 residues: CASSYIGGDRIGGYTF. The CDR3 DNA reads TGTGCCAGCAGTTACATCGGGGGCGACAGGATCGGTGGCTACACCTTC.

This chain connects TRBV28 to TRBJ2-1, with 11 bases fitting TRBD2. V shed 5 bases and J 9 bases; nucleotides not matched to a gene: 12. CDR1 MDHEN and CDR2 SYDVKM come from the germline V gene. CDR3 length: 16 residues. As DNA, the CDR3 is TGTGCCAGCAGTCTTCCCACTAGCGGGAGTTTCGGTGAGCAGTTCTTC. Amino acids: CASSLPTSGSFGEQFF.

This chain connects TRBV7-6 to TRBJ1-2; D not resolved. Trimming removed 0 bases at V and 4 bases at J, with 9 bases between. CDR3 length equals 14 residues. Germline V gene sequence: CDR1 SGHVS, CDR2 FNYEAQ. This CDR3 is CASSLALEGYGYTF. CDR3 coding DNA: TGTGCCAGCAGCTTAGCGCTCGAGGGCTATGGCTACACCTTC. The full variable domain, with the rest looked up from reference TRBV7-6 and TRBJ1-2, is GAGVSQSPRYKVTKRGQDVALRCDPISGHVSLYWYRQALGQGPEFLTYFNYEAQQDKSGLPNDRFSAERPEGSISTLTIQRTEQRDSAMYRCASSLALEGYGYTFGSGTRLTVV.

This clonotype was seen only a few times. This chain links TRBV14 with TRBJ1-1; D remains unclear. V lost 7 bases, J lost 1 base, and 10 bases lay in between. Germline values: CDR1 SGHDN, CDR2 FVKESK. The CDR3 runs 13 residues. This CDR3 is CASTGSKNTEAFF. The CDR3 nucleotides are TGTGCCAGCACGGGCAGCAAGAACACTGAAGCTTTCTTT.

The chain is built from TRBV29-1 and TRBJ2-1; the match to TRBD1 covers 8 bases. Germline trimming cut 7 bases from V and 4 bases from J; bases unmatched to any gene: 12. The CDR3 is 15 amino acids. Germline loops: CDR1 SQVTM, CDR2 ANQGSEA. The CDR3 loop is CSAARGDRPYNEQFF. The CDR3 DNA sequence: TGCAGCGCCGCGCGAGGGGACAGGCCATACAATGAGCAGTTCTTC.

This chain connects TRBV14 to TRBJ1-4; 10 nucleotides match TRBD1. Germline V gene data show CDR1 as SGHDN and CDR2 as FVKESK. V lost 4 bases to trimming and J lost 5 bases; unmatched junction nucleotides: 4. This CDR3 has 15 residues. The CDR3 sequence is CASSRGTGANEKLFF. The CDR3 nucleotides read TGTGCCAGCAGCCGAGGGACAGGGGCAAATGAAAAACTGTTTTTT.

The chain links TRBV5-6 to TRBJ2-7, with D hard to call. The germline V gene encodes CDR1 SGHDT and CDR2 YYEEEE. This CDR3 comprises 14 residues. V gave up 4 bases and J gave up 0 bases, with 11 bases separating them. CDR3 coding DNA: TGTGCCAGCAGCGGTACAGTCTTCTCCTACGAGCAGTACTTC. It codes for CASSGTVFSYEQYF.

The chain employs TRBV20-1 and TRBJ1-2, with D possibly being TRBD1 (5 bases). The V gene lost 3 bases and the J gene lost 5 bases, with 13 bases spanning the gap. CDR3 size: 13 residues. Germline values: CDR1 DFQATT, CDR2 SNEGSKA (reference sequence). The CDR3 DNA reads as TGCAGTGCTAGTTTTGGGGGTGCATATGGCTACACCTTC. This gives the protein CSASFGGAYGYTF.

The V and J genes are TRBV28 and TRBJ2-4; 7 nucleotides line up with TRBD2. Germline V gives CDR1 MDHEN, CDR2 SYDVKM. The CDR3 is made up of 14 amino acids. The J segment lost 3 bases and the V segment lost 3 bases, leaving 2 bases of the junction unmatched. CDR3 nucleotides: TGTGCCAGCAGTTTGGGGGGGGGCAAAAACATTCAGTACTTC. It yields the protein CASSLGGGKNIQYF.

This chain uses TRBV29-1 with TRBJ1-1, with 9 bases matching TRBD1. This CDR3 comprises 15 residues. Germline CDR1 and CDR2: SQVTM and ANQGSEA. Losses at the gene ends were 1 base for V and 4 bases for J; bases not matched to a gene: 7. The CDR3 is CSVEGGTGRGTEAFF. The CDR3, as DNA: TGCAGCGTTGAAGGGGGGACAGGGAGGGGCACTGAAGCTTTCTTT.

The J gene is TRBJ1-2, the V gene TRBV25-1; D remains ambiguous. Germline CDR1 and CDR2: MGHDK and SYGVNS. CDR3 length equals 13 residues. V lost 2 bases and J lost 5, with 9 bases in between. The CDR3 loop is CASSEGSVYGYTF. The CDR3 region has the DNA TGTGCCAGCAGTGAAGGGTCAGTGTATGGCTACACCTTC.

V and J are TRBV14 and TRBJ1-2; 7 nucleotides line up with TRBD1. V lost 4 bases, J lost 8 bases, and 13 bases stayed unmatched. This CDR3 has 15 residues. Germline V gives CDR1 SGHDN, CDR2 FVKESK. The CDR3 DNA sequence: TGTGCCAGCAGCCTTAGATCGGAGGGGGCGCGGGGCTACACCTTC. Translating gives CASSLRSEGARGYTF.

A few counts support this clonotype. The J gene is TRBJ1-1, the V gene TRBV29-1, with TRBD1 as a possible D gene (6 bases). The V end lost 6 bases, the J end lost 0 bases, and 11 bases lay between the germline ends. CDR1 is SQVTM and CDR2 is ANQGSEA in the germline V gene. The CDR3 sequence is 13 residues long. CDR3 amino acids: CSVWTDLNTEAFF. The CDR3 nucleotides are TGCAGCGTCTGGACAGATTTGAACACTGAAGCTTTCTTT.

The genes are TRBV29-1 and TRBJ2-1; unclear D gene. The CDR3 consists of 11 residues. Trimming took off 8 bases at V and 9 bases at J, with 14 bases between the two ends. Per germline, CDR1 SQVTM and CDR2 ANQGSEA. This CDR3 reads CSPKALGEQFF. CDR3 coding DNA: TGCAGCCCGAAGGCGCTCGGTGAGCAGTTCTTC.

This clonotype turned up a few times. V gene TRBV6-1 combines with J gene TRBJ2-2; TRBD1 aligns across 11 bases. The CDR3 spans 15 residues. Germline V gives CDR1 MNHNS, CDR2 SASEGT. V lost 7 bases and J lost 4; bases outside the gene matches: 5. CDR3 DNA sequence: TGTGCCAGCACCCGGACAGGGGGCGGCACCGGGGAGCTGTTTTTT. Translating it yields CASTRTGGGTGELFF.

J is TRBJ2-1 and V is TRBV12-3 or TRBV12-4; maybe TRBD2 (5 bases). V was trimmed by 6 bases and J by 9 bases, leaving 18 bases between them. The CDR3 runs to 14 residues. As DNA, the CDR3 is TGTGCCAGCAGGGTCGGACTGCCCGATAGTGAGCAGTTCTTC. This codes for CASRVGLPDSEQFF.